This is a list of T cell receptor beta chains from one sample in a study of blood T cell repertoires in COVID-19. The data were produced by immunoSEQ multiplex PCR, yet TCRdb's version contains in-frame clones alone and is incomplete. The table records roughly 150,000 clones, roughly 84% of them present only once. The source material was PBMCs or T cells enriched from blood (not recorded which). The receptors here all came from a man between 60 and 75 years old who had recovered from COVID-19. Each CDR3 is given with its conserved first and last residue. Fields, in order: J gene, D gene, V gene, clone size, CDR3 DNA, CDR3 protein. D genes are given only for firm matches. Clone size appears in some rows only: once, few, many, or a class for an expanded clone.

>TRBJ2-2|TRBD2|TRBV24-1|few
TGTGCCACCAGTGGGTCTAGCGGGATGGGCGCCGGGGAGCTGTTTTTT
CATSGSSGMGAGELFF
>TRBJ1-1|-|TRBV12-2|once
TGTGCAAGTCGCAATCGCCCGCCCCGGGGGGAAGCTTTCTTT
CASRNRPPRGEAFF
>TRBJ2-4|TRBD1|TRBV19|-
TGTGCCAGTAGTATCCCCAGGGGGCGCGGCAAAAACATTCAGTACTTC
CASSIPRGRGKNIQYF
>TRBJ1-1|TRBD1|TRBV5-1|-
TGTGCCAGCAGCTCCGGGACAGGGAGGTTGAACACTGAAGCTTTCTTT
CASSSGTGRLNTEAFF
>TRBJ2-3|TRBD2|TRBV19|-
TGTGCCAGTAGGTATAGCCCTAGCGGGAGTTCAGATACGCAGTATTTT
CASRYSPSGSSDTQYF
>TRBJ2-2|-|TRBV5-1|-
TGCGCCAGCAGCTTGGCTCCGACGGGAAACACCGGGGAGCTGTTTTTT
CASSLAPTGNTGELFF
>TRBJ2-1|-|TRBV3-1/TRBV3-2|-
TGTGCCAGCAGCCAACTGTCTAGCACCCCTGAGCAGTTCTTC
CASSQLSSTPEQFF
>TRBJ1-1|-|TRBV19|-
TGTGCCAGTAGTTCGACACAGACAGTTAACACTGAAGCTTTCTTT
CASSSTQTVNTEAFF
>TRBJ2-2|-|TRBV5-6|-
TGTGCCAGCAGCTTAACCCTAAACACCGGGGAGCTGTTTTTT
CASSLTLNTGELFF
>TRBJ2-3|-|TRBV5-1|-
TGCGCCAGCAGCCCAACCCGGGATACGCAGTATTTT
CASSPTRDTQYF
>TRBJ1-2|-|TRBV2|once
TGTGCCAGCAGTGACAGGGAAGCTGGCTACACCTTC
CASSDREAGYTF
>TRBJ1-1|-|TRBV6-1|-
TGTGCCAGCAGTGAACCGGGTCTGAACACTGAAGCTTTCTTT
CASSEPGLNTEAFF
>TRBJ1-5|TRBD1|TRBV5-1|-
TGCGCCAGCAGCTTGGGCCCGACAGGGGGCAATCAGCCCCAGCATTTT
CASSLGPTGGNQPQHF
>TRBJ2-1|-|TRBV7-9|-
TGTGCCAGCAGCCCCCCGACTAGAACCACATCCTACAATGAGCAGTTCTTC
CASSPPTRTTSYNEQFF
>TRBJ1-1|TRBD1|TRBV5-5|-
TGTGCCAGCAGCTCAATACAGGGGGCCGGAGCTTTCTTT
CASSSIQGAGAFF